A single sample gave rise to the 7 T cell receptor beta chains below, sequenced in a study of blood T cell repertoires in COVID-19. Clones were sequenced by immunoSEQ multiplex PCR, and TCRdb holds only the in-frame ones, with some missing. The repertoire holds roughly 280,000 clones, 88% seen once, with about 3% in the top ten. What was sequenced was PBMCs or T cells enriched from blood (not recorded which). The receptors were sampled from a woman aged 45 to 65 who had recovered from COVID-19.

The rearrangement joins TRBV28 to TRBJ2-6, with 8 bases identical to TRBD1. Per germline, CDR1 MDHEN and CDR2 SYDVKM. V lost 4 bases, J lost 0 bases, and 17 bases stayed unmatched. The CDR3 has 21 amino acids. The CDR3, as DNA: TGTGCCAGCAGTTCCACCCCCTCCAAGGACAGGGTCCACTCTGGGGCCAACGTCCTGACTTTC. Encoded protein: CASSSTPSKDRVHSGANVLTF.

CDR3 sequence (DNA): TGTGCCAGCAGCTTAGTAGGTACGGGGAGCGCGGAGACCCAGTACTTC. It is translated as CASSLVGTGSAETQYF. The chain joins TRBV7-9 to TRBJ2-5; possibly TRBD2 for D (5 bases). There are 16 residues in the CDR3. V was pared by 1 base and J by 5 bases, with 17 bases between. CDR1 SEHNR and CDR2 FQNEAQ come from the germline V gene (reference sequence).

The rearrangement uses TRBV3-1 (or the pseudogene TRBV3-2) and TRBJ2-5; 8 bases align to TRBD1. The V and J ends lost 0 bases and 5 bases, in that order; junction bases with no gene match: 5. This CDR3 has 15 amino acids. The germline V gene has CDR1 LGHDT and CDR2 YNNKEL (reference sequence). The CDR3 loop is CASSQEPGQVETQYF. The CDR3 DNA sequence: TGTGCCAGCAGCCAAGAACCGGGACAGGTGGAGACCCAGTACTTC.

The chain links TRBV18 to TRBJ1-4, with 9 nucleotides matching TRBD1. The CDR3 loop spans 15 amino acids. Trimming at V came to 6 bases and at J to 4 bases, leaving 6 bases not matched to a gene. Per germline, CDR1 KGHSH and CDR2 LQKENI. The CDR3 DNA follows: TGTGCCAGCTCGTTGGGACAGGGACTTAATGAAAAACTGTTTTTT. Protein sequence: CASSLGQGLNEKLFF.

The CDR3 DNA reads as TGTGCCAGCAGCTACGGGACAGTTGATCAGCCCCAGCATTTT. Its translation: CASSYGTVDQPQHF. V is TRBV7-8 and J is TRBJ1-5; 7 bases are shared with TRBD1. Germline CDR1 SGHVS, CDR2 FQNEAQ. The CDR3 is 14 amino acids. V dropped 4 bases and J dropped 5; count of bases not matched to a gene: 5.

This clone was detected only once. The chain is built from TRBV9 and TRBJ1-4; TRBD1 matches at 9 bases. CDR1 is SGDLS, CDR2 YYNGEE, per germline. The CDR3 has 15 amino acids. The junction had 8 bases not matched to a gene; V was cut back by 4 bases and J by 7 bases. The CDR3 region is CASSLAGTGSEKLFF. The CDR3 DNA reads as TGTGCCAGCAGCTTAGCAGGGACAGGGAGTGAAAAACTGTTTTTT.

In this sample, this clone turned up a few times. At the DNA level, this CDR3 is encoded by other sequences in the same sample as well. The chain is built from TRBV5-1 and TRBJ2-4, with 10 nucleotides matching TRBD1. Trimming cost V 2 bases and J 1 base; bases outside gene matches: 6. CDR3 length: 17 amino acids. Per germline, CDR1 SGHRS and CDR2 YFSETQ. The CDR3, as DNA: TGCGCCAGCAGCTTACCAGGACAGGGGGAGGCCAAAAACATTCAGTACTTC. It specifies CASSLPGQGEAKNIQYF.